Detailed here is one T cell receptor beta chain. No antigen is known for it. V lost 4 bases and J lost 5, with 17 bases in between. The CDR3 runs 16 residues. Germline loops: CDR1 LNHDA, CDR2 SQIVND (reference sequence). PCR involved 60 Vbeta and 13 Jbeta primers. The repertoire was sequenced with immunoSEQ multiplex PCR; TCRdb's copy has only in-frame clones and lacks some. The data show around 140,000 clones, approximately 84% seen once. This sample was taken from a study of cytomegalovirus exposure and HLA in healthy donors. Study-wide results and caveats: When a later analysis was performed, an Asian-associated ancestry cluster reportedly had fewer N-insertions than the roughly 670-donor mean.

This sequence joins TRBV19 and TRBJ1-4, with D perhaps TRBD1 (5 bases). Sequencing was done on a sample of PBMCs. The TCR was taken from a young man in good health and CMV-seropositive. In DNA, the CDR3 is TGTGCCAGTAGTACCGCGGGGGGACCCAAAAATGAAAAACTGTTTTTT. Amino acids: CASSTAGGPKNEKLFF.